The clone carrying this T cell receptor beta chain was observed many times. Combining a sample-barcoded 5' primer with a J-beta primer mix, a second PCR ran for roughly 7 to 12 cycles. Each CDR3 protein is one row after TCRdb ran MiXCR on the 5' RACE reads. The profile shows 270,000 or so distinct CDR3 sequences, around 29% of them singletons. The data originate from a study of blood T cells in healthy people across ages. Sequenced sample: blood. This TCR came from an older woman in good health.

CDR3 DNA sequence: TGTGCCAGCAGTTTCCTACCGGGACAGTCTGAAGCTTTCTTT. This encodes CASSFLPGQSEAFF. The chain uses TRBV6-6 and TRBJ1-1; 7 bases fit TRBD1. The length of the CDR3 is 14 residues. Losses at the gene ends were 4 bases for V and 6 bases for J; bases not matched to a gene: 8. Germline CDR1 is MNHNY and CDR2 is SVGAGI (reference sequence).